This T cell receptor (beta chain) is drawn from a study of T-cell reconstitution after alpha-beta-depleted transplantation in children. The study, taken as a whole, reports: From surviving recipient T cells and thymic progenitors came the high day-60 TCRbeta diversity observed in some patients. Reportedly, roughly two months post-transplant, alpha-beta T cells arose from several hundred expanded graft clones. T cells produced anew were the main source of T-cell counts and diversity one year after transplant.

This clonotype was found many times. Its antigen is as yet unknown. Unique molecular identifiers were incorporated when the TCRbeta library was constructed. TCRdb itself ran the PCR reads through MiXCR, one entry per CDR3 protein. The table includes about 140,000 distinct CDR3 sequences, about 9% detected once. The specimen was PBMCs, mostly from graft donor cells, collected 180 days after TCRalphabeta/CD19-depleted stem cell transplant. This clonotype was obtained from a female patient aged 2-9 years who had a stem cell transplant for congenital amegakaryocytic thrombocytopenia, so the T cells may come from the graft donor.

The CDR3 protein is CASSFRDRVIDGYTF. Written as DNA, the CDR3 is TGCGCCAGCAGCTTCCGGGACAGGGTGATTGATGGCTACACCTTC. This chain connects TRBV5-1 to TRBJ1-2, with 9 bases lining up with TRBD1. The V gene end was trimmed by 2 bases and the J gene end by 6 bases; junction bases not matched to a gene: 8. Germline V lookup: CDR1 SGHRS, CDR2 YFSETQ. The CDR3 loop spans 15 amino acids.